This T cell receptor (beta chain) was captured by sequencing in a study of blood T cells in healthy people across ages. Study conclusions and caveats: Estimated diversity that came from one million T cells was considered an underestimate.

The CDR3 covers 14 residues. Germline V gives CDR1 DFQATT, CDR2 SNEGSKA (reference sequence). Comments on this clonotype: Its antigen is still unknown.

PCR was performed a second time for about 7 to 11 cycles using a sample-barcoded 5' primer and a J-beta primer mix. TCRdb re-called the 5' RACE reads through MiXCR, storing one row per CDR3 protein. The sample shows roughly 800,000 distinct CDR3 sequences, about 48% of them seen only once. Isolation yielded PBMCs, at least 6 million per sample, in every case. The receptor was isolated from an older man in good health. The chain carries TRBV20-1 and TRBJ2-4, with 8 bases aligning to TRBD1. Matching the DNA end better, TRBJ2-7 makes the J call doubtful. The sample was blood. The DNA of the CDR3 is TGCAGTGCTAGAGATCACAGGGGGGTTTCCGAGCAGTACTTC. Protein sequence: CSARDHRGVSEQYF.